This T cell receptor (beta chain) was identified in a study of blood T cell repertoires in COVID-19. Clones were sequenced by immunoSEQ multiplex PCR, and TCRdb holds only the in-frame ones, with some missing. Of fewer than 250,000 clones in the sample, about 85% were seen once. The CDR3 is 16 residues long. Trimming cost V 5 bases and J 0 bases, with 14 bases left between them. The germline gives CDR1 MGHDK, CDR2 SYGVNS. This clone was recorded only once. The chain couples TRBV25-1 to TRBJ1-3; D remains ambiguous. The sequence derives from a man aged 35-49 years with acute or convalescent COVID-19. Sequenced input: peripheral blood. The CDR3 sequence: CASSKSGSLSGNTIYF. DNA for the CDR3: TGTGCCAGCAGTAAATCAGGCTCCCTCTCTGGAAACACCATATATTTT.